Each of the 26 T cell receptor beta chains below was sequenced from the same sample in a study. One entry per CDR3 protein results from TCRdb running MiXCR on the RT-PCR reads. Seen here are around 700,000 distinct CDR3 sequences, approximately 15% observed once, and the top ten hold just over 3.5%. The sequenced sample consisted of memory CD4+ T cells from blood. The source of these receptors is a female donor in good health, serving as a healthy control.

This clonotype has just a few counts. This chain's CDR3 is CASSAGSENTEAFF. CDR3 in DNA: TGCGCCAGCAGCGCTGGATCGGAGAACACTGAAGCTTTCTTT. The chain is built from TRBV5-1 and TRBJ1-1; D gene unclear. V was pared by 4 bases and J by 1 base, with 11 bases between. The germline V gene has CDR1 SGHRS and CDR2 YFSETQ. The CDR3 length is 14 residues.

The DNA of the CDR3 is TGCGCCAGCAGCCTCGGACTAGCGGGAGGAAGGGAGTTCTTC. This sequence encodes CASSLGLAGGREFF. The chain has TRBV4-3 and TRBJ2-1, with TRBD2 matching over 14 bases. J was trimmed by 14 bases and V by 4 bases; bases with no gene match: 7. The CDR3 has 14 residues. Germline V gene lookup returns CDR1 LGHNA and CDR2 YSLEER.

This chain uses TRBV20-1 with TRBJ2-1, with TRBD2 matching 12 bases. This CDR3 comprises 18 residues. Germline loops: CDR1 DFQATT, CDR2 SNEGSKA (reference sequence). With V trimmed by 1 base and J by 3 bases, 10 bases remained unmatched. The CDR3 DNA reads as TGCAGTGCTAGAGGGTACCTTGGACTAGCGGGGAACTACAATGAGCAGTTCTTC. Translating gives CSARGYLGLAGNYNEQFF.

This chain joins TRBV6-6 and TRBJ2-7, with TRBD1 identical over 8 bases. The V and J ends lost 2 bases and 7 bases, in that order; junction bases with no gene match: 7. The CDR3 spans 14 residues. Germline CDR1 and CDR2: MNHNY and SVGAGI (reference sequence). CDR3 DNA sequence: TGTGCCAGCAGTTACGAGGGACAGGCTAGAGAGCAGTACTTC. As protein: CASSYEGQAREQYF.

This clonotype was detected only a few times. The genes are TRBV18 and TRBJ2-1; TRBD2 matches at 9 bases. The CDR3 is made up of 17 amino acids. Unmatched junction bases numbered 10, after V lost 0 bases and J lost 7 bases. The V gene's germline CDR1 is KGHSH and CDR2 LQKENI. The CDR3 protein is CASSPPNAGGPVNEQFF. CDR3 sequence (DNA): TGTGCCAGCTCACCACCGAATGCGGGAGGGCCGGTGAATGAGCAGTTCTTC.

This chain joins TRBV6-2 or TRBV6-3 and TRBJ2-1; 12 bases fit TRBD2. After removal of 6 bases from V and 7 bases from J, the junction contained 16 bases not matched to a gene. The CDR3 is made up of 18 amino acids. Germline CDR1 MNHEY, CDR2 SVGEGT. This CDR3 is CASSKWTSGKEPKNEQFF. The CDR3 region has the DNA TGTGCCAGCAGCAAGTGGACTAGCGGGAAGGAGCCAAAGAATGAGCAGTTCTTC.

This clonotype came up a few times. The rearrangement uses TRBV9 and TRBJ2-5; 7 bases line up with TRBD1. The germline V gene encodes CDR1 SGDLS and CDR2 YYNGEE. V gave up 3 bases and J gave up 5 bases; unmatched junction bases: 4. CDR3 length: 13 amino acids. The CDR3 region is CASSATGVETQYF. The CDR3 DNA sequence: TGTGCCAGCAGCGCCACAGGGGTTGAGACCCAGTACTTC.

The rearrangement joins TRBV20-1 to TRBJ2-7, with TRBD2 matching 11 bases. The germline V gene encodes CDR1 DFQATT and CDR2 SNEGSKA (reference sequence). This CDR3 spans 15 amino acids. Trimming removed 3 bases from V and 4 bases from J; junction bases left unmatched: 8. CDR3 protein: CSASPSGRNFYEQYF. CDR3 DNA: TGCAGTGCTAGCCCTAGCGGGAGGAACTTTTACGAGCAGTACTTC.

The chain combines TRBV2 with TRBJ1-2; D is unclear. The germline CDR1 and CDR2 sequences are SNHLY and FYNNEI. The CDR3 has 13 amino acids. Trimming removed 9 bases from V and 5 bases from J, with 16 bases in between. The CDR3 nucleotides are TGTGCCAGTCAATCCCGGGATTCTTATGGCTACACCTTC. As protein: CASQSRDSYGYTF.

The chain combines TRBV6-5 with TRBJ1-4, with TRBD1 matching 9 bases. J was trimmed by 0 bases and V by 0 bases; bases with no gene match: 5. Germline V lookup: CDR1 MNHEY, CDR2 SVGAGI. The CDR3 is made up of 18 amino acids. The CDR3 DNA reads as TGTGCCAGCAGTTACTCGACTAACAGGGGGCCAACTAATGAAAAACTGTTTTTT. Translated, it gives CASSYSTNRGPTNEKLFF.

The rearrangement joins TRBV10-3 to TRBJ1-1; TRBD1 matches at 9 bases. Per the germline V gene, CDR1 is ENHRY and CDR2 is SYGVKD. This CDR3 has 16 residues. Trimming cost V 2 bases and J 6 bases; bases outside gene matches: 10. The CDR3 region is CAISETGLQGAAEAFF. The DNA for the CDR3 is TGTGCCATCAGTGAGACGGGTTTACAGGGGGCAGCTGAAGCTTTCTTT.

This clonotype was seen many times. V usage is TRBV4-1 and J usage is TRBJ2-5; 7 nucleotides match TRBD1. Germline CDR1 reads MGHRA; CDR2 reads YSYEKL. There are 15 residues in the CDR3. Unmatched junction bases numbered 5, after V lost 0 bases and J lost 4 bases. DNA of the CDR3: TGCGCCAGCAGCCAAGATTGGACAGGAGCAGAGACCCAGTACTTC. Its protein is CASSQDWTGAETQYF.

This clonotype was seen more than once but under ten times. The CDR3 sequence: CASSVGQGNNEQFF. Written as DNA, the CDR3 is TGTGCCAGCAGCGTAGGACAGGGGAACAATGAGCAGTTCTTC. The chain has TRBV9 and TRBJ2-1; TRBD1 matches 8 bases. V shed 0 bases, J shed 5 bases, and the junction held 1 base outside the gene matches. This CDR3 has 14 residues. In germline, CDR1 is SGDLS, CDR2 YYNGEE.

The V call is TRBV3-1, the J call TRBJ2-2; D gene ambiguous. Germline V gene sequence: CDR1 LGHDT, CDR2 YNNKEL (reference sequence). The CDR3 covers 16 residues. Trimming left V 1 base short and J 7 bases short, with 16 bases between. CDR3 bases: TGTGCCAGCAGCCAAGCTTCCGGACCTCTGGGCGGGGAGCTGTTTTTT. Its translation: CASSQASGPLGGELFF.

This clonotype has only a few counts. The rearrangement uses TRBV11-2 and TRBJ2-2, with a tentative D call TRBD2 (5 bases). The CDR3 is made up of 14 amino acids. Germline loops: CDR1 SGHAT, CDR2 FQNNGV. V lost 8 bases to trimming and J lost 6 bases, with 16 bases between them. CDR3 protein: CASGPPGYSGELFF. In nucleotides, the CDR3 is TGTGCCAGCGGACCCCCGGGGTACTCCGGGGAGCTGTTTTTT.

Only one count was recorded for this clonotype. The CDR3 loop reads CASSFGTPYGYTF. The CDR3 bases are TGCGCCAGCAGTTTCGGGACACCCTATGGCTACACCTTC. V is TRBV5-1 and J is TRBJ1-2; the D gene is possibly TRBD1 (6 bases). Germline V gene lookup returns CDR1 SGHRS and CDR2 YFSETQ. The CDR3 spans 13 residues. Trimming stripped 5 bases from V and 4 bases from J, with 12 bases between.

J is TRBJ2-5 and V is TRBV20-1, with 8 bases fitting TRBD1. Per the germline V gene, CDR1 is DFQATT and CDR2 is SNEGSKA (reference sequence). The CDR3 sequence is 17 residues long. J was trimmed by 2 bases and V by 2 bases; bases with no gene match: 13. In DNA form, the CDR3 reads TGCAGTGCTAGACCTCTACCGGGGACAGGAGTTCAAGAGACCCAGTACTTC. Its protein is CSARPLPGTGVQETQYF.

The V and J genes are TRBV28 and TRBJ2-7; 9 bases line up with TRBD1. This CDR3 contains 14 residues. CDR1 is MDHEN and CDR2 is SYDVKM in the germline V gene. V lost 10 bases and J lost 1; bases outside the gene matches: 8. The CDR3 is CATGRTGVSYEQYF. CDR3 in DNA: TGTGCCACCGGCCGGACAGGGGTATCCTACGAGCAGTACTTC.

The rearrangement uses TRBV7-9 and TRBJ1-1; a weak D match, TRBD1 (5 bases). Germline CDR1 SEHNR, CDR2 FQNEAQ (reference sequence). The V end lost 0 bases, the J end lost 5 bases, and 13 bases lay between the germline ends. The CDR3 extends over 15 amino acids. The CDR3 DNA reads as TGTGCCAGCAGCTTAGCGGGCAGGGAGGGTACTGAAGCTTTCTTT. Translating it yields CASSLAGREGTEAFF.

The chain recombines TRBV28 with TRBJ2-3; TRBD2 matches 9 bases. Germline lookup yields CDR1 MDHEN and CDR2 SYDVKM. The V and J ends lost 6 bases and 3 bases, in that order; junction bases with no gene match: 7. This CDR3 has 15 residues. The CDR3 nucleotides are TGTGCCAGCAGCGTAGCGGGAGTCGAGACAGATACGCAGTATTTT. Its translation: CASSVAGVETDTQYF.

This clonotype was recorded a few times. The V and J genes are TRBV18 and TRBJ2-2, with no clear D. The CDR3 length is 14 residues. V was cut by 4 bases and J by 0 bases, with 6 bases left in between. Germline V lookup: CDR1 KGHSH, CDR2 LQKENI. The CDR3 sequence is CASSRASNTGELFF. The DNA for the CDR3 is TGTGCCAGCTCACGCGCCTCGAACACCGGGGAGCTGTTTTTT.

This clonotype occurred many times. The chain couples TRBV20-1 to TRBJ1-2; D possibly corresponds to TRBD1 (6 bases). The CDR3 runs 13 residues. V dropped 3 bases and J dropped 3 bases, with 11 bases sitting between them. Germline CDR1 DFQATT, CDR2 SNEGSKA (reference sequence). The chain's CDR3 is CSASPGAYYGYTF. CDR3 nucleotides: TGCAGTGCTAGTCCAGGGGCTTACTATGGCTACACCTTC.

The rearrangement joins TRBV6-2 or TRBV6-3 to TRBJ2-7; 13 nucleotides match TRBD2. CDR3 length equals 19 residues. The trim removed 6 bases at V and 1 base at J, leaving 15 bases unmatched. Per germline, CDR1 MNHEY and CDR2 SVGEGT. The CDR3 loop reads CASSWIPGLAGKGSYEQYF. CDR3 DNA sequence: TGTGCCAGCAGCTGGATTCCGGGACTAGCGGGAAAGGGGTCCTACGAGCAGTACTTC.

The CDR3 loop is CASSYGKVGSPQHF. CDR3 in DNA: TGTGCCAGCAGTTACGGGAAGGTGGGGTCGCCCCAGCATTTT. This sequence joins TRBV6-6 and TRBJ1-5, with D uncertain. The germline V gene encodes CDR1 MNHNY and CDR2 SVGAGI (reference sequence). V gave up 2 bases and J gave up 9 bases, with 14 bases separating them. CDR3 length: 14 residues.

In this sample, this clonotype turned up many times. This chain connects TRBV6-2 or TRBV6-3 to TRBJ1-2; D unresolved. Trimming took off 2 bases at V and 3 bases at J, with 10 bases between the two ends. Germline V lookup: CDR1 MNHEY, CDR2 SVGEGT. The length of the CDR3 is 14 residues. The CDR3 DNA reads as TGTGCCAGCAGTTACGCAGTGATACACTATGGCTACACCTTC. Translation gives CASSYAVIHYGYTF.

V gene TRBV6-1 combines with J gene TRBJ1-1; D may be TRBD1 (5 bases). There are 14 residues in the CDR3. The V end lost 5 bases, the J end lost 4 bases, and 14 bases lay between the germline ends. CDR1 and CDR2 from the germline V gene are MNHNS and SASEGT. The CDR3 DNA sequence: TGTGCCAGCAGTCAAGTTGGGGGGAGCACTGAAGCTTTCTTT. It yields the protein CASSQVGGSTEAFF.